The entry below describes one T cell receptor (beta chain). Its binding antigen is unknown. Per-nucleotide qualities are absent, and no much larger clonotype sits a single base away. The sample originates from a study of cytomegalovirus exposure and HLA in healthy donors (dated by TCRdb to the late 2010s). Concerning the study at large: An earlier analysis of roughly 570 of the donors reported over 250 Gb of sequence data and 100 million to 120 million unique TCR beta sequences obtained from about 179 million T cells. About 280 gigabases of sequencing data and around 85 million unique TCR sequences made up an early release that covered roughly 670 HLA-typed donors. The genetic ancestry cluster associated with self-reported Caucasian donors included about 84% of the roughly 400 genotyped donors. The study was designed to test whether signatures of past pathogen exposure could be identified by cataloging public T cell receptors. The T cell repertoires of some 670 subjects were profiled by immunosequencing and related to cytomegalovirus serostatus. Besides the first cohort of approximately 670 subjects, a separate validation cohort made up of 120 or so different subjects was used. High-throughput TCR immunosequencing, statistical association of individual TCRs with disease status, and machine learning were combined to predict cytomegalovirus infection status. To study patterns of TCR occurrence, a later analysis re-analyzed previously published TCR beta repertoires from 700 or so donors and added high-resolution HLA genotyping. Rather than using new phenotypic data, the later analysis identified candidate immune exposures from TCR beta sequences and from how often those sequences occurred across donors. In an earlier analysis of several hundred of the donors, high-throughput TCR beta sequencing was used to judge whether each TCR beta V gene segment behaved as functional or pseudogenic. Alongside the repertoire data, information on donor age, sex, ethnicity and CMV serostatus was compiled. A later genetic analysis used genome-wide SNP genotypes for about 60% of the roughly 700 donors, treating that subset as a discovery cohort. All discovery cohort repertoires had been generated on a single sequencing platform. Class I and class II HLA loci were covered by the typing at four-digit resolution. Typing coverage varied by locus: about 620-630 donors for A, B, C, DRB1 and DQB1; approximately 500 for DQA1; 606 for DPA1; 400 to 480 for DPB1. Roughly 5 DR-DQ haplotypes were treated as single units for association and clustering because of strong linkage in the cohort. Across 398 genotyped donors of the cohort, an average of approximately 200,000 unique TCR beta nucleotide sequences per donor were sequenced, and roughly a sixth of those sequences were non-productive. Study-wide findings and limitations: The classifier was reported to diagnose cytomegalovirus status with high specificity and sensitivity in both the original cohort and the validation cohort. When HLA alleles, especially DR and DQ, strongly co-occurred, attributing TCR associations to individual alleles was difficult. In a later analysis, TCR association rates were found to vary across HLA loci, with the most associated TCRs seen for DRB1 alleles and the fewest for HLA-C alleles. A total of fewer than 200 TCR beta chains were listed by the study as associated with cytomegalovirus. A few of the identified cytomegalovirus-associated TCR beta chains were confirmed in vitro to be specific for cytomegalovirus antigens. In a later analysis, HLA-associated TCR beta chains showed more clonal expansion and lower generation probabilities than non-associated chains that were equally common. A further reported finding was that TCR beta sequences accurately predicted the HLA-A and HLA-B alleles for most subjects in the first cohort. A cluster of highly shared sequence variants was judged likely to represent a technical artifact of the sequencing pipeline. Because HLA typing was unavailable for some donors at each locus, only the typed subset was used in association tests. While some public TCRs were present in many individuals, most TCR sequences turned up only very rarely across donors. Because the 87-base-pair reads could not distinguish some IMGT-functional V segments, including TRBV6-2 and TRBV6-3, those segments were excluded. V-gene and J-gene trimming of TCR beta chains was associated with a missense DCLRE1C variant in a later genetic analysis, and the association was replicated in an independent cohort. In a later genetic analysis, fewer N-insertions in productive TCRs were reported among donors in an Asian-associated ancestry cluster than the 666-donor mean. Most CMV-associated TCR beta chains appeared to be HLA-restricted in a later analysis, and the HLA associations seemed to be driven largely by CMV exposure. Broadly in line with IMGT annotations, most TCR beta V segments showed up in productive rearrangements about 90% or about 30% of the time in an earlier analysis of a few hundred of the donors. CMV serostatus was the only immune exposure information available for the cohort. Only TCR beta chains were sequenced in this cohort, and the absence of alpha or paired-chain data limited detectable features. The presence/absence analyses assumed that sequencing depth was roughly uniform across donors, and that assumption may not be true. About 17 rarely observed V segments, including chromosome 9 orphons, were excluded from the earlier analysis of several hundred of the donors because counts were too low. Several of the top co-occurrence clusters appeared to be linked to parvovirus B19, influenza, CMV and Epstein-Barr virus, according to a later analysis. Correlated functional status among segregating V segments might be attributable to linkage disequilibrium, but an unknown experimental factor could not be ruled out. The authors suggested that the approach could potentially be extended to other disease states and immunological phenotypes. A later analysis associated approximately 17,000 TCR beta sequences with specific HLA alleles at a false discovery rate of 0.05.

From cysteine to phenylalanine, the CDR3 is 12 amino acids long. This entry keeps only the CDR3 DNA: 36 bases, framed from base 1. The library relied on the immunoSEQ multiplex PCR assay. For the multiplex PCR, a mixture combining 60 forward primers for TCR Vbeta segments and 13 reverse primers for TCR Jbeta segments was used. A multiplex PCR assay on genomic DNA amplified the CDR3 region of rearranged TCR beta genes. The Illumina HiSeq System was used to sequence the amplified TCR beta libraries as 87-base-pair reads. The original methods were these. Across the 640 or so repertoires, a later analysis counted approximately 75 million unique TCR beta chains, approximately 12 million of which were shared by at least two donors. Raw reads were error-corrected and collapsed into unique sequences with a nearest-neighbor algorithm that merged closely related sequences to remove PCR and sequencing errors. V, D and J gene segments were assigned by aligning CDR3 sequences to IMGT reference sequences. Each retained sequence needed at least a six-nucleotide match to both a V gene segment and a J gene segment. Rearrangements were called productive when the CDR3 lacked stop codons and stayed in frame with V and J; all others were non-productive. CDR3 was defined according to IMGT convention as the region running from the second conserved V-encoded cysteine to the conserved J-encoded phenylalanine. The earlier analysis of fewer than 750 of the donors excluded sequences that lacked an unambiguous match to a single V gene segment. An earlier analysis of 587 of the donors called V segments functional above 56.7% productive rearrangements and segregating when the between-donor standard deviation exceeded 5%. To diagnose cytomegalovirus status from the catalog of TCR beta chain sequences, a statistical classification framework was built. A later analysis assigned V and J genes by comparing TCR nucleotide sequences with IMGT/GENE-DB human TR gene sequences. The TCRdist pipeline was used in a later analysis to assign CDR3 sequences and most-parsimonious VDJ recombination scenarios. In a later analysis, each TCR beta chain was defined by its CDR3 amino acid sequence together with its V-gene family, and reads lacking a unique V-gene family were excluded. As a way to deal with suspected cross-contamination and a sequencing artifact, a later analysis dropped roughly 620 nucleotide sequences that were highly shared and had low generation probability. In a later analysis, a clonal expansion index for each public chain was calculated from normalized within-repertoire ranks of inferred template counts. Generation probabilities in a later analysis came from a VDJ recombination model fitted to out-of-frame rearrangements, and those results were checked against IGoR. In a later analysis, TCR-TCR, TCR-HLA and TCR-CMV co-occurrence was scored with hypergeometric tests, and a repertoire-size bias correction was applied to TCR pairs. False discovery rates were estimated in a later analysis by permuting HLA or CMV assignments 20 times. In a later analysis, co-occurring TCRs were grouped using DBSCAN, and TCRdist sequence similarity was added for clustering within HLA-allele-positive subsets. Repertoires with fewer than 30,000 or more than 120,000 public chains, plus five repertoires with anomalous nucleotide sharing, were excluded from co-occurrence clustering. The table comes from immuneACCESS by way of TCRdb, which keeps in-frame sequences with V and J called. Part of the clones is missing from these tables; in studies checked, under half for an unresolved V gene and the rest for unknown reasons. That table supplies the V and J calls and clone size; D and trimming were determined from the DNA. Counted in this sample were approximately 180,000 clones; roughly four fifths of them appeared once. The ten largest clones represent about 1.8% of the sample.

The cohort comprised some 730 healthy bone marrow donors. Cohort members were all nominally healthy when sampled, although unrecorded immune exposures were likely present. The donor was CMV seronegative and belonged to the group of around 400 seronegative cohort members. Every donor gave a peripheral blood sample, and the peripheral blood mononuclear cells from that sample were used for TCR beta sequencing. Genomic DNA extraction from the blood cell samples was performed with the Qiagen DNeasy Blood Extraction Kit. The sample consisted of PBMCs. This TCR derives from a woman aged 18-29 years in good health and CMV-seronegative. In this chain, TRBV21-1 is recombined with TRBJ2-1; the table names TRBD1, a call not compared with the DNA. TRBV21-1 has pseudogene status. The sequenced DNA is TGTGCCAGCAGCAACCGCAGGAATGAGCAGTTCTTC. Its translation is CASSNRRNEQFF.